The next 10 T cell receptor beta chains were all read from a single sample in a study of blood T cell repertoires in COVID-19. Repertoires were generated with immunoSEQ multiplex PCR, while TCRdb's copy carries only in-frame clones and drops some. The sample lists about 110,000 clones; approximately 90% were seen once. Sequenced: peripheral blood. These receptors were taken from a man over 45 with active or convalescent COVID-19.

In this sample, this clone turned up a few times. The chain's CDR3 is CASSPTNRLQTMNTEAFF. CDR3 sequence (DNA): TGTGCCAGCAGCCCCACCAACAGGCTGCAAACCATGAACACTGAAGCTTTCTTT. The rearrangement uses TRBV14 and TRBJ1-1; D may be TRBD1 (5 bases). Per germline, CDR1 SGHDN and CDR2 FVKESK. This CDR3 is built from 18 residues. V lost 4 bases, J lost 0 bases, and 21 bases lay in between.

V and J are TRBV19 and TRBJ2-7, with 7 bases that match TRBD1. The CDR3 spans 15 residues. The germline CDR1 and CDR2 sequences are LNHDA and SQIVND (reference sequence). The junction had 5 bases not matched to a gene; V was cut back by 3 bases and J by 0 bases. CDR3: CASSMGDSSSYEQYF. Here the CDR3 DNA reads TGTGCCAGTAGTATGGGGGACAGTAGCTCCTACGAGCAGTACTTC. The full variable domain, rest sourced from reference TRBV19 and TRBJ2-7, is DGGITQSPKYLFRKEGQNVTLSCEQNLNHDAMYWYRQDPGQGLRLIYYSQIVNDFQKGDIAEGYSVSREKKESFPLTVTSAQKNPTAFYLCASSMGDSSSYEQYFGPGTRLTVT.

This chain links TRBV2 with TRBJ2-1; maybe TRBD2 (5 bases). Germline CDR1 reads SNHLY; CDR2 reads FYNNEI. CDR3 length: 14 amino acids. V was trimmed by 7 bases and J by 6 bases, leaving 16 bases between them. CDR3 region: CASTTRVGSNEQFF. CDR3 DNA sequence: TGTGCCAGCACAACTCGGGTGGGGAGCAATGAGCAGTTCTTC.

This clone has only one observation. This chain's CDR3 is CASSLTGMGTEAFF. Written as DNA, the CDR3 is TGTGCCAGCAGCTTAACGGGAATGGGTACTGAAGCTTTCTTT. The rearrangement joins TRBV5-6 to TRBJ1-1; D not certain. From germline, CDR1 is SGHDT and CDR2 YYEEEE. Trimming removed 2 bases at V and 5 bases at J, with 13 bases between. This CDR3 spans 14 amino acids.

The gene calls are TRBV5-1 and TRBJ2-1; D ambiguous. The CDR3 is 16 residues long. Germline V lookup: CDR1 SGHRS, CDR2 YFSETQ. Deletions cut 0 bases from V and 0 bases from J, with 10 bases between. CDR3 protein: CASSLVRLSSYNEQFF. In DNA, the CDR3 is TGCGCCAGCAGCTTGGTGAGGCTAAGCTCCTACAATGAGCAGTTCTTC.

The V call is TRBV29-1, the J call TRBJ1-1; 10 bases align to TRBD1. The ends lost 2 bases at V and 5 bases at J; junction bases unmatched: 2. Germline V gene sequence: CDR1 SQVTM, CDR2 ANQGSEA. This CDR3 has 13 amino acids. Here the CDR3 reads CSVERTGGTEAFF. CDR3 DNA: TGCAGCGTTGAAAGGACAGGGGGGACTGAAGCTTTCTTT.

The chain carries TRBV30 and TRBJ2-1; 10 nucleotides agree with TRBD2. The CDR3 is made up of 13 amino acids. Germline V gene data show CDR1 as GTSNPN and CDR2 as SVGIG (reference sequence). V shed 0 bases and J 10 bases; nucleotides not matched to a gene: 3. CDR3 nucleotides: TGTGCCTGGAGTGTACTAGCGGGGCAGGAGCAGTTCTTC. Translated, it gives CAWSVLAGQEQFF.

This sequence joins TRBV4-3 and TRBJ2-2, with no clear D. CDR1 and CDR2 (germline): LGHNA, YSLEER. The V gene lost 3 bases and the J gene lost 4 bases, with 6 bases spanning the gap. This CDR3 comprises 13 residues. The CDR3: CASSHLSTGELFF. The DNA for the CDR3 is TGCGCCAGCAGCCACCTCAGCACCGGGGAGCTGTTTTTT.

J is TRBJ1-5 and V is TRBV6-2 or TRBV6-3; possible D gene TRBD1, 6 bases. The V gene lost 3 bases and the J gene lost 7 bases, with 13 bases spanning the gap. CDR3 size: 14 residues. Germline V lookup: CDR1 MNHEY, CDR2 SVGEGT. The CDR3 DNA sequence: TGTGCCAGCAGTTATTGGGGGCTCGGCCAGCCCCAGCATTTT. This gives the protein CASSYWGLGQPQHF.

This chain uses TRBV4-3 with TRBJ2-1; 10 bases match TRBD2. Germline CDR1 and CDR2: LGHNA and YSLEER. The ends lost 0 bases at V and 10 bases at J; junction bases unmatched: 6. The CDR3 extends over 15 amino acids. The CDR3 coding sequence is TGCGCCAGCAGCCAAGATCAGCGGGAGGGCCGCGAGCAGTTCTTC. Translation: CASSQDQREGREQFF.